These 3 T cell receptor beta chains originate from one sample sequenced in a study of CD8+ T cells in alopecia areata. The authors extracted RNA and reverse transcribed it into cDNA as the sequencing template. Produced via immunoSEQ multiplex PCR; TCRdb's table is partial and in-frame only. The data hold more than 150,000 clones, with approximately 50% observed a single time. Treatment reported: oral pan-JAK inhibitor, 5-10 mg twice daily. Sample: CD8+ T cells sorted from blood, taken at week 52, from a patient treated with tofacitinib. These receptor sequences come from a human donor with alopecia areata.

The V and J genes are TRBV19 and TRBJ2-7, with D perhaps matching TRBD1 (6 bases). V lost 0 bases, J lost 3 bases, and 12 bases lay in between. Germline V gene data show CDR1 as LNHDA and CDR2 as SQIVND (reference sequence). The CDR3 sequence is 15 residues long. DNA for the CDR3: TGTGCCAGTAGTATAGACACAGGGACCCTCTACGAGCAGTACTTC. Translation gives CASSIDTGTLYEQYF. The entire variable domain, with the rest obtained from reference TRBV19 and TRBJ2-7, is as follows: DGGITQSPKYLFRKEGQNVTLSCEQNLNHDAMYWYRQDPGQGLRLIYYSQIVNDFQKGDIAEGYSVSREKKESFPLTVTSAQKNPTAFYLCASSIDTGTLYEQYFGPGTRLTVT.

This clone showed up just a few times. V is TRBV9 and J is TRBJ2-7, with D perhaps TRBD1 or TRBD2 (6 bases each). The CDR3 runs to 15 residues. The V end lost 0 bases, the J end lost 4 bases, and 14 bases lay between the germline ends. Germline V lookup: CDR1 SGDLS, CDR2 YYNGEE. Here the CDR3 DNA reads TGTGCCAGCAGCGTAGGGGGGGCCCCACGGTACGAGCAGTACTTC. Protein sequence: CASSVGGAPRYEQYF. Supplemented by reference TRBV9 and TRBJ2-7, the full variable domain reads DSGVTQTPKHLITATGQRVTLRCSPRSGDLSVYWYQQSLDQGLQFLIQYYNGEERAKGNILERFSAQQFPDLHSELNLSSLELGDSALYFCASSVGGAPRYEQYFGPGTRLTVT.

The gene calls are TRBV5-6 and TRBJ2-5; 13 bases map to TRBD2. The CDR3 spans 15 residues. J was trimmed by 3 bases and V by 4 bases; bases with no gene match: 3. CDR1 and CDR2 from the germline V gene are SGHDT and YYEEEE. The CDR3 DNA reads TGTGCCAGCAGCCAAGGGACTAGCGGGGAAGAGACCCAGTACTTC. It encodes CASSQGTSGEETQYF.